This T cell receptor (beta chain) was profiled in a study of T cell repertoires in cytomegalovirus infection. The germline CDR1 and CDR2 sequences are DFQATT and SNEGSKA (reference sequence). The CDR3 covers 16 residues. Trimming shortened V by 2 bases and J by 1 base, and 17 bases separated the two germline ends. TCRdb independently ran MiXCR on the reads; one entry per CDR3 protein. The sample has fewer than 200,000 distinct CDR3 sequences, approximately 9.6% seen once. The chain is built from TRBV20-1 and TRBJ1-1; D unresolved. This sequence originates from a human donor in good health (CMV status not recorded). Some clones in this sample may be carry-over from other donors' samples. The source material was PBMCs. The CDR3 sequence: CSARRIGRSRNTEAFF. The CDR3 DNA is TGCAGTGCTAGACGGATTGGGAGGTCTAGGAACACTGAAGCTTTCTTT.